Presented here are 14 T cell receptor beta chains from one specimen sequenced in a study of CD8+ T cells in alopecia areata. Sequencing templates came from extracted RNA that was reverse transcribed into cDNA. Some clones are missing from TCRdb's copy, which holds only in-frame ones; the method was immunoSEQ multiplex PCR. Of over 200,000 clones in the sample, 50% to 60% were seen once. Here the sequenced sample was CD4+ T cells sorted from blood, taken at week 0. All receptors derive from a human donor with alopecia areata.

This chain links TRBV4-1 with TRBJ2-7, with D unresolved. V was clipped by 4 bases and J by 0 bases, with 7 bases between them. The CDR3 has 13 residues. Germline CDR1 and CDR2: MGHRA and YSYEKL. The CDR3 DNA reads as TGCGCCAGCAGCCCGACCCCCTCCTACGAGCAGTACTTC. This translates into CASSPTPSYEQYF.

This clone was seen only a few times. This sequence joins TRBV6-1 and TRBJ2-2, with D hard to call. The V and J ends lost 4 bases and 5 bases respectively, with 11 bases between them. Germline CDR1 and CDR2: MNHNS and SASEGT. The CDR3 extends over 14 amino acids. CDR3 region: CASSARSYTGELFF. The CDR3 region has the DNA TGTGCCAGCAGTGCTCGGAGTTATACCGGGGAGCTGTTTTTT.

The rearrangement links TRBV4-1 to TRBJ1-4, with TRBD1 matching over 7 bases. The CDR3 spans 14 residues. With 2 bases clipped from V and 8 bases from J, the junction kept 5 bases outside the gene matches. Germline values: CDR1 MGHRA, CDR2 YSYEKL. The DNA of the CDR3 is TGCGCCAGCAGCCAAAACAGGGGCCCGGAAAAACTGTTTTTT. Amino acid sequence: CASSQNRGPEKLFF.

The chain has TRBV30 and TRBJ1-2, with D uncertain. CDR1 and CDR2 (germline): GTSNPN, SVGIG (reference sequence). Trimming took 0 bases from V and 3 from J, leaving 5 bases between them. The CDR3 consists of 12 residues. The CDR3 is CAWSVSDYGYTF. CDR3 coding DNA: TGTGCCTGGAGTGTCAGCGACTATGGCTACACCTTC.

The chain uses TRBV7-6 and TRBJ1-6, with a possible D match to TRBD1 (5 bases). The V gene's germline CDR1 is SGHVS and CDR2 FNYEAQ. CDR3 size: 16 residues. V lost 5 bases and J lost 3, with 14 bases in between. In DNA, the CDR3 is TGTGCCAGCAGCCCGGAAGTGGGGGACTATAATTCACCCCTCCACTTT. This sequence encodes CASSPEVGDYNSPLHF.

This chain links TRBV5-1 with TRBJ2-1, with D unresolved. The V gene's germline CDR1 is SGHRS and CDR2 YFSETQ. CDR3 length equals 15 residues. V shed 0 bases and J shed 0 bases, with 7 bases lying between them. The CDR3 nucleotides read TGCGCCAGCAGCTTGGTAGCTAGCTCCTACAATGAGCAGTTCTTC. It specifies CASSLVASSYNEQFF.

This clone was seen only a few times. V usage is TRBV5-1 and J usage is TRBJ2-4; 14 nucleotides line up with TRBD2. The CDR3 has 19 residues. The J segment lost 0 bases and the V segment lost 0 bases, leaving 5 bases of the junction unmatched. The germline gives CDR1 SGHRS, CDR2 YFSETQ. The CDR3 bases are TGCGCCAGCAGCTTGGAGGGACTAGCGGGAGTCGGAGCCAAAAACATTCAGTACTTC. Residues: CASSLEGLAGVGAKNIQYF. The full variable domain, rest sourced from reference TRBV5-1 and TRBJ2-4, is KAGVTQTPRYLIKTRGQQVTLSCSPISGHRSVSWYQQTPGQGLQFLFEYFSETQRNKGNFPGRFSGRQFSNSRSEMNVSTLELGDSALYLCASSLEGLAGVGAKNIQYFGAGTRLSVL.

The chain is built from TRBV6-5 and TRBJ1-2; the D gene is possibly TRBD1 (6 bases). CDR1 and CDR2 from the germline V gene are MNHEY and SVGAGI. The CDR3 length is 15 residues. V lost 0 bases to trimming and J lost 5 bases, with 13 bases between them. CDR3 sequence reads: CASSYSSRGGYGYTF. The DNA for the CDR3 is TGTGCCAGCAGTTACTCGAGCAGGGGTGGTTATGGCTACACCTTC.

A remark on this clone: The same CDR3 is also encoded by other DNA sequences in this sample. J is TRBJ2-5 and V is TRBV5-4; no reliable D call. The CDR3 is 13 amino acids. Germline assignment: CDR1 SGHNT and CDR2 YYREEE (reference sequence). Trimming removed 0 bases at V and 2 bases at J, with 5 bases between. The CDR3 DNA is TGTGCCAGCAGCTTGGTACCGCAAGAGACCCAGTACTTC. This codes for CASSLVPQETQYF.

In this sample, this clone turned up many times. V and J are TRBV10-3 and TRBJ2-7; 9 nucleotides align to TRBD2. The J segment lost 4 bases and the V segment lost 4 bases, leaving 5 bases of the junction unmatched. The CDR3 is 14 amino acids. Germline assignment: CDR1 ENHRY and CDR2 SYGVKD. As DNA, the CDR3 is TGTGCCATCAGTGTCTCTACTAGCGGGTACGAGCAGTACTTC. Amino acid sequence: CAISVSTSGYEQYF.

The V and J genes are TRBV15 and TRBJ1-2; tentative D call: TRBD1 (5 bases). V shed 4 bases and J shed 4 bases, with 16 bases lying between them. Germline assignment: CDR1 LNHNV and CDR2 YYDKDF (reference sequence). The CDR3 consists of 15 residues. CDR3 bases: TGTGCCACCAGCATCGGGGCAGTATTTCCCTATGGCTACACCTTC. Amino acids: CATSIGAVFPYGYTF.

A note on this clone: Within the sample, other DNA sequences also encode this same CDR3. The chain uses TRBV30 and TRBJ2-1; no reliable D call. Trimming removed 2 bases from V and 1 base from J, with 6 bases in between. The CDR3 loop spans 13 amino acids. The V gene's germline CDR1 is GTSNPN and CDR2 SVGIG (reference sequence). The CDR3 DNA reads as TGTGCCTGGAGTCGTGGATCCTACAATGAGCAGTTCTTC. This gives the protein CAWSRGSYNEQFF.

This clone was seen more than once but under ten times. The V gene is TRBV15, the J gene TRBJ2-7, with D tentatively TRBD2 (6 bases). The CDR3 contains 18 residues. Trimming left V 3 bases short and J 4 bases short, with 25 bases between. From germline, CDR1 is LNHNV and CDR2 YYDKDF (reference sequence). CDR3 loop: CATSRAQGTDRGTYEQYF. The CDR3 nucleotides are TGTGCCACCAGCAGGGCCCAAGGGACGGACCGGGGGACTTACGAGCAGTACTTC.

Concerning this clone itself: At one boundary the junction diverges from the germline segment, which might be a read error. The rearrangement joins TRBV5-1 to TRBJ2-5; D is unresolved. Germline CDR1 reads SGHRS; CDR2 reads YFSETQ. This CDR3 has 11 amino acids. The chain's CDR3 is CASSGVETQYF. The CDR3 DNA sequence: TGCGCCAGCAGCGGCGTAGAGACTCAGTACTTC. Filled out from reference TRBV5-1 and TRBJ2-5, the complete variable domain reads KAGVTQTPRYLIKTRGQQVTLSCSPISGHRSVSWYQQTPGQGLQFLFEYFSETQRNKGNFPGRFSGRQFSNSRSEMNVSTLELGDSALYLCASSGVETQYFGPGTRLLVL.